Listed below are T cell receptor beta chains from one sample, sequenced in a study of blood T cell repertoires in COVID-19. TCRdb's table, derived via immunoSEQ multiplex PCR, lists solely in-frame clones and lacks some. This sample has around 97,000 clones, with approximately 89% found just once. The sample was peripheral blood. All receptors derive from a woman older than 75 in a cohort sampled during active COVID-19. Both conserved end residues are part of each CDR3. The D gene is left open where the match is weak. The size entry is marked missing in some rows and otherwise reads once, few, many or a size class.

V gene	CDR3 length	D gene	clone size	J gene	CDR3 DNA	CDR3 protein
TRBV18	14	-	-	TRBJ1-1	TGTGCCAGCTCCCGGGGGACGTTGTTGACTGAAGCTTTCTTT	CASSRGTLLTEAFF
TRBV4-2	16	-	-	TRBJ1-5	TGTGCCAGCAGCCAAGTTAGCGGAGTAAGCAATCAGCCCCAGCATTTT	CASSQVSGVSNQPQHF
TRBV18	15	TRBD1	-	TRBJ2-5	TGTGCCAGCTCGCCCCGACAGGGAATGGAAGAGACCCAGTACTTC	CASSPRQGMEETQYF
TRBV5-1	16	TRBD2	-	TRBJ2-1	TGCGCCAGCAGGCCGGGAGGACTAGCGGCCTACAATGAGCAGTTCTTC	CASRPGGLAAYNEQFF
TRBV20-1	11	-	once	TRBJ2-7	TGCAGTGCTAGCGACGGGTACGAGCAGTACTTC	CSASDGYEQYF
TRBV6-5	13	TRBD2	-	TRBJ2-7	TGTGCCAGCAAACAAGCGGGGGCCTACGAGCAGTACTTC	CASKQAGAYEQYF
TRBV3-1/TRBV3-2	14	-	-	TRBJ1-1	TGTGCCAGCAGCCAAAATCAACCCCACCCTGGACAGCGATTT	CASSQNQPHPGQRF
TRBV13	17	TRBD2	-	TRBJ2-7	TGTGCCAGCAGCCGGCCGGGACTAGCGGGAGGGCCGGGGGAGCAGTACTTC	CASSRPGLAGGPGEQYF
TRBV28	13	TRBD2	-	TRBJ2-3	TGTGCCAGCAGTTTCGGGAGGACAGATACGCAGTATTTT	CASSFGRTDTQYF
TRBV2	16	-	-	TRBJ1-2	TGTGCCAGCAGCGCCTTCGGGGGGCCCCAAGGCTATGGCTACACCTTC	CASSAFGGPQGYGYTF
TRBV10-3	13	-	-	TRBJ2-6	TGTGCCATCAGTCCCCCTTGGGCCAACGTCCTGACTTTC	CAISPPWANVLTF
TRBV7-9	15	-	-	TRBJ2-3	TGTGCCAGCAGCTTAGAGGGGTCCAATGCAGATACGCAGTATTTT	CASSLEGSNADTQYF
TRBV5-5	13	TRBD2	-	TRBJ2-7	TGTGCCAGCAGCCCACTAGCGAGCTACGAGCAGTACTTC	CASSPLASYEQYF
TRBV4-2	19	TRBD2	-	TRBJ2-1	TGTGCCAGCAGCCAAGATCAATACCTAGCGGGAGGTCGCGGCAATGAGCAGTTCTTC	CASSQDQYLAGGRGNEQFF
TRBV5-1	16	TRBD1	-	TRBJ2-7	TGCGCCAGCAGCACGGGTGGGACAGGGGGCTCCTACGAGCAGTACTTC	CASSTGGTGGSYEQYF
TRBV6-5	16	-	-	TRBJ1-3	TGTGCCAGCAGTTACTCCTCCCAGGGCTCTGGAAACACCATATATTTT	CASSYSSQGSGNTIYF
TRBV11-2	16	TRBD2	-	TRBJ2-5	TGTGCCAGCAGCTTGGGGACTAGCGGTAACCAAGAGACCCAGTACTTC	CASSLGTSGNQETQYF
TRBV7-2	16	TRBD2	-	TRBJ2-1	TGTGCCAGCAGCTCCCGTAGCGGGAGTTTGTACAATGAGCAGTTCTTC	CASSSRSGSLYNEQFF
TRBV7-8	12	-	once	TRBJ2-2	TGTGCCAGCAGCCCTAGCCCCGGGGAGCTGTTTTTT	CASSPSPGELFF
TRBV20-1	11	-	-	TRBJ1-5	TGCAGTGCTAGCGGGGATCAGCCCCAGCATTTT	CSASGDQPQHF
TRBV29-1	12	-	-	TRBJ2-1	TGCAGCGTTGAGTCCGGGGGCAATGAGCAGTTCTTC	CSVESGGNEQFF
TRBV28	15	TRBD2	few	TRBJ2-7	TGTGCCAGCAGGCGGTTCGGGGGGAGGTCCTACGAGCAGTACTTC	CASRRFGGRSYEQYF
TRBV5-1	16	TRBD1	-	TRBJ1-1	TGCGCCAGCAGCTCTGGGGGACAGGGTTATGACACTGAAGCTTTCTTT	CASSSGGQGYDTEAFF
TRBV5-1	14	TRBD1	once	TRBJ2-7	TGCGCCAGCAGCTTGGGGGGACAGGGTTACGAGCAGTACTTC	CASSLGGQGYEQYF
TRBV5-1	15	-	-	TRBJ2-7	TGCGCCAGCAGCTTGGCCGGGATTCTCTCCTACGAGCAGTACTTC	CASSLAGILSYEQYF
TRBV13	14	-	once	TRBJ2-7	TGTGCCAGCAGCTTAGGCCGACCGGGGTACGAGCAGTACTTC	CASSLGRPGYEQYF
TRBV10-3	12	-	-	TRBJ1-1	TGTGCCGTGAAACAGGGGAACACTGAAGCTTTCTTT	CAVKQGNTEAFF
TRBV7-2	15	TRBD2	-	TRBJ2-7	TGTGCCAGCAGCCAGCCGGGACTAAGTCTTGGAGAGCAGTACTTC	CASSQPGLSLGEQYF
TRBV10-3	15	-	-	TRBJ1-5	TGTGCCATCAGTGACCCCGGTGAGTCTTATCAGCCCCAGCATTTT	CAISDPGESYQPQHF
TRBV3-1/TRBV3-2	15	TRBD1	-	TRBJ1-1	TGTGCCAGCACAGCCAGGGGGGTCTCAAACACTGAAGCTTTCTTT	CASTARGVSNTEAFF
TRBV7-3	16	TRBD1	-	TRBJ2-2	TGTGCCAGCTCGCAGTCGACAGGGGGCTTGACCGGGGAGCTGTTTTTT	CASSQSTGGLTGELFF
TRBV19	13	TRBD1	-	TRBJ2-7	TGTGCCAGCCGGCGGGACAGGGCCCACGAGCAGTACTTC	CASRRDRAHEQYF
TRBV3-1/TRBV3-2	12	-	once	TRBJ2-2	TGTGCCAGCAGTCCCCAGTCCGGGGAGCTGTTTTTT	CASSPQSGELFF
TRBV5-1	14	-	-	TRBJ2-3	TGCGCCAGCAGGCCGGGGGGCCAGGCAGATACGCAGTATTTT	CASRPGGQADTQYF